There are many counts of the clone carrying this T cell receptor (beta chain). Its antigen is as yet unknown. After constant-region reverse-primer amplification, full-length variable regions underwent semi-nested PCR with Nested Universal Primer A. TCRdb used MiXCR to reprocess the 5' RACE reads, holding one entry per CDR3 protein. The sample shows about 40,000 distinct CDR3 sequences, about 32% of them seen only once. The germline CDR1 and CDR2 sequences are LGHNA and YNFKEQ. V shed 1 base and J 7 bases; nucleotides not matched to a gene: 2. CDR3 length equals 14 residues. Memory CD4+ T cells were sorted as CD4+CD45RO+CD25- cells. Findings and caveats of the study: Tumor Treg TCRs overlapped most with tumor naive CD4+ cells.

The sequencing sample was made of tumor-infiltrating memory CD4+ T cells sorted from the breast tumor. Indicated subset: memory CD4+ T cells, CD4+CD45RO+CD25-. The receptor was derived from a female donor with breast cancer. The chain couples TRBV4-2 to TRBJ2-1; TRBD1 matches at 9 bases. Here the CDR3 reads CASSQGDRVNEQFF. CDR3 in DNA: TGTGCCAGCAGCCAAGGGGACAGGGTAAATGAGCAGTTCTTC.